Each of the 27 T cell receptor beta chains below was sequenced from the same sample in a study of cytomegalovirus exposure and HLA in healthy donors. The PCR was carried out with 60 Vbeta primers and 13 Jbeta primers. Clones were read by immunoSEQ multiplex PCR, and TCRdb kept only the in-frame ones, dropping some. The table lists 200,000 or so clones, 70% to 85% of them singletons. Sequencing input: PBMCs. All receptors derive from a boy between 2 and 10 years old in good health and CMV-seronegative.

This clone has a single count. The rearrangement links TRBV4-2 to TRBJ2-3, with D unresolved. The CDR3 runs 15 residues. In germline, CDR1 is LGHNA, CDR2 YNFKEQ. With 4 bases removed from V and 2 bases from J, the gap between germline ends came to 13 bases. The CDR3 nucleotides are TGTGCCAGCAGCCGGGCCATCCATTCCACAGATACGCAGTATTTT. It codes for CASSRAIHSTDTQYF.

This chain joins TRBV29-1 and TRBJ1-1; D might be TRBD1 (6 bases). The CDR3 totals 15 residues. The germline V gene encodes CDR1 SQVTM and CDR2 ANQGSEA. V dropped 2 bases and J dropped 8 bases, with 21 bases sitting between them. Written as DNA, the CDR3 is TGCAGCGTTGAACGTTTCATAGGACAAGGGGGAGAAGCTTTCTTT. Translation gives CSVERFIGQGGEAFF.

The chain carries TRBV4-1 and TRBJ2-7, with D possibly being TRBD2 (5 bases). Trimming left V 2 bases short and J 5 bases short, with 19 bases between. The CDR3 totals 16 residues. Per germline, CDR1 MGHRA and CDR2 YSYEKL. The chain's CDR3 is CASSQSPLVSNHEQYF. CDR3 bases: TGCGCCAGCAGCCAATCCCCACTAGTTAGTAACCACGAGCAGTACTTC.

V gene TRBV29-1 combines with J gene TRBJ1-2; possibly TRBD1 for D (5 bases). The germline V and J ends were trimmed by 6 bases and 5 bases, with 19 bases remaining between them. This CDR3 comprises 14 residues. The V gene's germline CDR1 is SQVTM and CDR2 ANQGSEA. Written as DNA, the CDR3 is TGCAGCGTCGGACTAGGGGAAAAAGATTATGGCTACACCTTC. Amino acid sequence: CSVGLGEKDYGYTF.

The V gene is TRBV5-4, the J gene TRBJ2-5; weak D call: TRBD2 (5 bases). Germline CDR1 and CDR2: SGHNT and YYREEE (reference sequence). The V and J ends lost 7 bases and 5 bases respectively, with 15 bases between them. CDR3 length: 13 residues. The CDR3 protein is CASRKRTGETQYF. The CDR3 DNA is TGTGCCAGCCGAAAAAGGACGGGGGAGACCCAGTACTTC.

Remarks on this clone: At the DNA level, this CDR3 is encoded by other sequences in the same sample as well. The chain employs TRBV2 and TRBJ2-3; D not resolved. Germline-derived CDR1 and CDR2 are SNHLY and FYNNEI. V lost 5 bases to trimming and J lost 4 bases, with 4 bases between them. The CDR3 spans 11 residues. CDR3 bases: TGTGCCAGCAGTCTAGCAGATACGCAGTATTTT. Translating it yields CASSLADTQYF.

The J gene is TRBJ2-3, the V gene TRBV5-1; maybe TRBD2 (5 bases). The CDR3 has 14 residues. The V gene lost 0 bases and the J gene lost 1 base, with 6 bases spanning the gap. Germline V gives CDR1 SGHRS, CDR2 YFSETQ. The CDR3 DNA is TGCGCCAGCAGCTTGGAGGGAGGCACAGATACGCAGTATTTT. This translates into CASSLEGGTDTQYF.

J is TRBJ2-7 and V is TRBV6-1, with D possibly TRBD2 on 7 matching bases. The CDR3 consists of 14 residues. From germline, CDR1 is MNHNS and CDR2 SASEGT. The V and J ends lost 7 bases and 2 bases respectively, with 15 bases between them. CDR3 DNA sequence: TGTGCCAGCACCCTATGGGGGGGGCCCTACGAGCAGTACTTC. It encodes CASTLWGGPYEQYF.

V usage is TRBV10-3 and J usage is TRBJ2-1; TRBD2 matches at 11 bases. CDR1 and CDR2 from the germline V gene are ENHRY and SYGVKD. The CDR3 is made up of 16 amino acids. V trimming: 7 bases; J trimming: 1 base; junction bases outside the gene matches: 6. CDR3 protein: CAITETSGASYNEQFF. CDR3 nucleotide sequence: TGTGCCATCACGGAGACTAGCGGGGCTTCCTACAATGAGCAGTTCTTC.

The V and J genes are TRBV13 and TRBJ2-7, with 9 bases fitting TRBD1. V gave up 0 bases and J gave up 12 bases; unmatched junction bases: 0. This CDR3 spans 11 amino acids. CDR1 is PRHDT, CDR2 FYEKMQ, per germline (reference sequence). The CDR3 sequence: CASSLGGQGYF. CDR3 coding DNA: TGTGCCAGCAGCTTAGGGGGACAGGGGTACTTC.

The chain links TRBV6-6 to TRBJ1-1, with a weak D call TRBD1 (5 bases). Per germline, CDR1 MNHNY and CDR2 SVGAGI (reference sequence). The CDR3 runs to 15 residues. Trimming shortened V by 1 base and J by 3 bases, and 12 bases separated the two germline ends. CDR3 nucleotide sequence: TGTGCCAGCAGTTACTGGGCAGGGTCAGACACTGAAGCTTTCTTT. Amino acids: CASSYWAGSDTEAFF.

The V call is TRBV2, the J call TRBJ1-6; TRBD1 matches at 7 bases. This CDR3 is 15 amino acids long. Germline V gives CDR1 SNHLY, CDR2 FYNNEI. V shed 5 bases, J shed 14 bases, and the junction held 15 bases outside the gene matches. CDR3 in DNA: TGTGCCAGCAGTCTGACAGGGCCCCAAATAGGGACCCTCCACTTT. Translation: CASSLTGPQIGTLHF.

The chain links TRBV7-9 to TRBJ1-3; TRBD1 might be the D (6 bases). Germline V gives CDR1 SEHNR, CDR2 FQNEAQ (reference sequence). V was pared by 5 bases and J by 0 bases, with 17 bases between. The CDR3 loop spans 17 amino acids. The CDR3 here is CASSQGQPESSGNTIYF. CDR3 nucleotides: TGTGCCAGCAGCCAAGGACAGCCGGAGAGCTCTGGAAACACCATATATTTT.

This chain uses TRBV5-1 with TRBJ2-1, with TRBD1 identical over 8 bases. CDR3 length equals 15 residues. In germline, CDR1 is SGHRS, CDR2 YFSETQ. J gave up 1 base and V 1 base, and 1 base lay outside the gene matches. CDR3 protein: CASSLTGGSYNEQFF. The CDR3 bases are TGCGCCAGCAGCTTGACAGGGGGGTCCTACAATGAGCAGTTCTTC.

The gene calls are TRBV5-5 and TRBJ2-3; TRBD1 is a possible D gene (7 bases). Trimming took off 3 bases at V and 2 bases at J, with 19 bases between the two ends. Germline assignment: CDR1 SGHKS and CDR2 YYEKEE (reference sequence). The CDR3 length is 17 residues. CDR3 coding DNA: TGTGCCAGCAGCTCCCCCTTACAGGGGACTTACACAGATACGCAGTATTTT. Protein: CASSSPLQGTYTDTQYF.

This chain connects TRBV18 to TRBJ2-7, with a weak D call TRBD2 (6 bases). The V end was cut by 0 bases, the J end by 1 base, with 10 bases between. The CDR3 covers 15 residues. Germline V gene data show CDR1 as KGHSH and CDR2 as LQKENI. The CDR3 loop reads CASSPPAGLSYEQYF. In DNA form, the CDR3 reads TGTGCCAGCTCACCACCGGCGGGGCTATCCTACGAGCAGTACTTC.

This chain links TRBV29-1 with TRBJ1-2; tentative D call: TRBD1 (6 bases). Trimming cost V 4 bases and J 2 bases, with 11 bases left between them. The V gene's germline CDR1 is SQVTM and CDR2 ANQGSEA. This CDR3 comprises 13 residues. CDR3 nucleotide sequence: TGCAGCGTTGGGGGACACCTCAACTATGGCTACACCTTC. It encodes CSVGGHLNYGYTF.

The chain uses TRBV5-1 and TRBJ2-2; no clear D gene. The CDR3 covers 15 residues. CDR1 and CDR2 from the germline V gene are SGHRS and YFSETQ. Trimming left V 4 bases short and J 1 base short, with 11 bases between. The CDR3 DNA is TGCGCCAGCAGCCAAACCCGACAGAACACCGGGGAGCTGTTTTTT. This sequence encodes CASSQTRQNTGELFF.

The rearrangement joins TRBV5-5 to TRBJ2-1, with D hard to call. Trimming shortened V by 2 bases and J by 6 bases, and 3 bases separated the two germline ends. This CDR3 spans 11 amino acids. Germline V gene lookup returns CDR1 SGHKS and CDR2 YYEKEE (reference sequence). Written as DNA, the CDR3 is TGTGCCAGCAGCTTCAGCAATGAGCAGTTCTTC. Translation: CASSFSNEQFF.

CDR3 region: CASSVGDYPLYHEQFF. The CDR3 DNA follows: TGTGCCAGCAGCGTAGGGGACTATCCCCTATACCATGAGCAGTTCTTC. The rearrangement links TRBV9 to TRBJ2-1; 7 nucleotides align to TRBD2. Germline assignment: CDR1 SGDLS and CDR2 YYNGEE. Trimming at V came to 0 bases and at J to 8 bases, leaving 11 bases not matched to a gene. The CDR3 covers 16 residues. The entire variable domain, with the rest obtained from reference TRBV9 and TRBJ2-1, is as follows: DSGVTQTPKHLITATGQRVTLRCSPRSGDLSVYWYQQSLDQGLQFLIQYYNGEERAKGNILERFSAQQFPDLHSELNLSSLELGDSALYFCASSVGDYPLYHEQFFGPGTRLTVL.

V usage is TRBV25-1 and J usage is TRBJ2-5; 10 bases match TRBD2. Germline assignment: CDR1 MGHDK and CDR2 SYGVNS. The junction had 11 bases not matched to a gene; V was cut back by 2 bases and J by 5 bases. CDR3 length equals 17 residues. CDR3 amino acids: CASSETIRAGGLETQYF. Here the CDR3 DNA reads TGTGCCAGCAGTGAAACCATCCGAGCGGGGGGGTTGGAGACCCAGTACTTC.

This clone was counted only a few times. This chain uses TRBV11-2 with TRBJ2-7; tentative D call: TRBD1 (8 bases). Trimming took 5 bases from V and 6 from J, leaving 11 bases between them. CDR1 and CDR2 (germline): SGHAT, FQNNGV. The CDR3 consists of 12 residues. CDR3 coding DNA: TGTGCCAGCAGCCACAGGGGGGGCGAGCAGTACTTC. It translates to CASSHRGGEQYF.

The V gene is TRBV4-2, the J gene TRBJ1-4; a possible D gene is TRBD1 (6 bases). The V and J ends lost 1 base and 3 bases respectively, with 12 bases between them. Germline CDR1 and CDR2: LGHNA and YNFKEQ. This CDR3 comprises 16 residues. CDR3 nucleotides: TGTGCCAGCAGCCAAGCCTCAGGGGCCGCTAATGAAAAACTGTTTTTT. Translated: CASSQASGAANEKLFF.

This clone was seen a single time. The V gene is TRBV7-2, the J gene TRBJ1-1; D call uncertain. The CDR3 is made up of 14 amino acids. CDR1 is SGHTA, CDR2 FQGNSA, per germline. Trimming stripped 5 bases from V and 5 bases from J, with 15 bases between. The CDR3 loop reads CASSNSRVLTEAFF. The CDR3 nucleotides read TGTGCCAGCAGCAACTCTCGGGTGCTGACTGAAGCTTTCTTT.

The rearrangement links TRBV4-3 to TRBJ2-1; D perhaps matches TRBD2 (6 bases). Germline V gene lookup returns CDR1 LGHNA and CDR2 YSLEER. The CDR3 is 19 amino acids. V dropped 0 bases and J dropped 5 bases, with 23 bases sitting between them. CDR3 sequence reads: CASSQDLGLISSQNNEQFF. The DNA for the CDR3 is TGCGCCAGCAGCCAAGATCTGGGACTCATATCTTCACAAAACAATGAGCAGTTCTTC.

This chain links TRBV9 with TRBJ2-4; the D gene is possibly TRBD1 (5 bases). CDR1 is SGDLS, CDR2 YYNGEE, per germline. The CDR3 is 22 amino acids. Trimming took 0 bases from V and 0 from J, leaving 28 bases between them. CDR3 in amino acids: CASSVAGPGLITSLVAKNIQYF. The DNA of the CDR3 is TGTGCCAGCAGCGTAGCGGGTCCAGGGTTAATTACCTCTCTAGTAGCCAAAAACATTCAGTACTTC.

The chain joins TRBV4-1 to TRBJ2-3; 7 nucleotides agree with TRBD2. The germline V gene encodes CDR1 MGHRA and CDR2 YSYEKL. J lost 0 bases, V lost 1 base, and 1 base had no gene match. The CDR3 is 15 amino acids. The CDR3 sequence is CASSQGRGSTDTQYF. CDR3 in DNA: TGCGCCAGCAGCCAAGGGCGGGGGAGCACAGATACGCAGTATTTT.